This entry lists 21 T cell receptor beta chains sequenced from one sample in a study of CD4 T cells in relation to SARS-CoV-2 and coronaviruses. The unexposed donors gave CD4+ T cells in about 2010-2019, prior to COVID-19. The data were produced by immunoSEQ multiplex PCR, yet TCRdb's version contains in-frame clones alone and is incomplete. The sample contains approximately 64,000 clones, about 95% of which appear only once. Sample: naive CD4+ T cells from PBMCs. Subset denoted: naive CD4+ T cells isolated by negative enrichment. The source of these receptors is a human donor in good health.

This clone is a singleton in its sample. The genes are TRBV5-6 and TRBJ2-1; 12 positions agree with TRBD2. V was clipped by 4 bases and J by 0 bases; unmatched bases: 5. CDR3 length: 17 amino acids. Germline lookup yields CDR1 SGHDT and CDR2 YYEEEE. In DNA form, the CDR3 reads TGTGCCAGCAGCGGGACTAGCGGGCTAAGCTCCTACAATGAGCAGTTCTTC. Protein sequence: CASSGTSGLSSYNEQFF.

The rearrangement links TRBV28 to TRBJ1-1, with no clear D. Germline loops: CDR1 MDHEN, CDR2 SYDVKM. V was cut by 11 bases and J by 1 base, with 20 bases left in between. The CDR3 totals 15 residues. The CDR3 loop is CASKLDTPGNTEAFF. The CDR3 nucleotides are TGTGCCTCCAAGCTTGACACCCCCGGGAACACTGAAGCTTTCTTT.

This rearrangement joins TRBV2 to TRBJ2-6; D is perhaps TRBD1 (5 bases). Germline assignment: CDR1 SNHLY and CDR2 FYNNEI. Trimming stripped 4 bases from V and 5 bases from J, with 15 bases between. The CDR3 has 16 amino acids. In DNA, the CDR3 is TGTGCCAGCAGTGTAGGGGCCTCCGGAAGGGCCAACGTCCTGACTTTC. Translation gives CASSVGASGRANVLTF.

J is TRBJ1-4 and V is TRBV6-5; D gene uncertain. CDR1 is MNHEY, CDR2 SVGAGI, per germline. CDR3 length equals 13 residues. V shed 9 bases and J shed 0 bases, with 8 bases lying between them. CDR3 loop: CASKAATNEKLFF. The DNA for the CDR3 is TGTGCCAGTAAGGCTGCAACTAATGAAAAACTGTTTTTT.

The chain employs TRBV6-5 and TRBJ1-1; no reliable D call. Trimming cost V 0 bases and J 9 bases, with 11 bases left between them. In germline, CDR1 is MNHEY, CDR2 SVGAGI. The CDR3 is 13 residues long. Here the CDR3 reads CASSYSEGDKAFF. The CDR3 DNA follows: TGTGCCAGCAGTTACTCAGAGGGTGATAAAGCTTTCTTT.

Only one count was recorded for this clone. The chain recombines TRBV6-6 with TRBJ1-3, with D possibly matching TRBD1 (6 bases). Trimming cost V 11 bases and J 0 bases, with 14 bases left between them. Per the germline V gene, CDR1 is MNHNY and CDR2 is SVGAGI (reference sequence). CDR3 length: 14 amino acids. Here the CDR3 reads CASNRGPSGNTIYF. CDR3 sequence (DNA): TGTGCCTCGAACCGGGGGCCCTCTGGAAACACCATATATTTT.

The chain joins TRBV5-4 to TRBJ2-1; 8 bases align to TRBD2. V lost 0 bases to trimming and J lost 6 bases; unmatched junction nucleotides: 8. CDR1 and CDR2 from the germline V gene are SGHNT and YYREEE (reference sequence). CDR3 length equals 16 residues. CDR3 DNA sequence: TGTGCCAGCAGCTTGGATCTCGGGAGGGCCGGCAATGAGCAGTTCTTC. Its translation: CASSLDLGRAGNEQFF. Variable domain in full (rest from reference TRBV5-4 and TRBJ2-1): ETGVTQSPTHLIKTRGQQVTLRCSSQSGHNTVSWYQQALGQGPQFIFQYYREEENGRGNFPPRFSGLQFPNYSSELNVNALELDDSALYLCASSLDLGRAGNEQFFGPGTRLTVL.

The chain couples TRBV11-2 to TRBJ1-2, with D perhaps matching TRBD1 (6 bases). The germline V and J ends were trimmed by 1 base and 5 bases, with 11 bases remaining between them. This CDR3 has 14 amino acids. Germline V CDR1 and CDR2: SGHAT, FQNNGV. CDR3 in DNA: TGTGCCAGCAGCTTAGGCGGGACAACGTATGGCTACACCTTC. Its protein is CASSLGGTTYGYTF.

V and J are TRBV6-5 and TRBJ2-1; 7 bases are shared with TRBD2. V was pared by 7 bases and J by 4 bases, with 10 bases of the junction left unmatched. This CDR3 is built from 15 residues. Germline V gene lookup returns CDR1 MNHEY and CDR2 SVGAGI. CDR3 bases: TGTGCCAGCAAAGAGACGGGAGGCCATTACAATGAGCAGTTCTTC. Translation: CASKETGGHYNEQFF.

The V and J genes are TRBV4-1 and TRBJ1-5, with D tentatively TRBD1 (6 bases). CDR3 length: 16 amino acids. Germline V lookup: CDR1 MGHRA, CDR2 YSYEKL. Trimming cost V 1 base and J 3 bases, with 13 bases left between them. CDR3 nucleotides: TGCGCCAGCAGCCAAGCCCCAACAGGGCTCAATCAGCCCCAGCATTTT. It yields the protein CASSQAPTGLNQPQHF.

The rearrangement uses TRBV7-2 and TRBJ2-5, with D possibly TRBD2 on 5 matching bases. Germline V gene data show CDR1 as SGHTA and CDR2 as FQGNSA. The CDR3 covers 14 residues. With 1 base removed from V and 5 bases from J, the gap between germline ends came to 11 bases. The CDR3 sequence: CASSLGGSGETQYF. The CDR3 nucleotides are TGTGCCAGCAGCTTAGGCGGGTCGGGGGAGACCCAGTACTTC.

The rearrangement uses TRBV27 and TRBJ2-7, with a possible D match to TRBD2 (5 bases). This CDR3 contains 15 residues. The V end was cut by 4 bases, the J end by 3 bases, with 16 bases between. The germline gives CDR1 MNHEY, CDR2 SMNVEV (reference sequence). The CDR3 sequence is CASSYQFEGGYEQYF. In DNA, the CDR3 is TGTGCCAGCAGTTACCAGTTCGAGGGCGGCTACGAGCAGTACTTC.

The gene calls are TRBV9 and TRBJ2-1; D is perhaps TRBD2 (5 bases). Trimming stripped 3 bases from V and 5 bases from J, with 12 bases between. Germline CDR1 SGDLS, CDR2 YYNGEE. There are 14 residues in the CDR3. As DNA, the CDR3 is TGTGCCAGCAGCGGGTTACTACTAGACAATGAGCAGTTCTTC. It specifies CASSGLLLDNEQFF. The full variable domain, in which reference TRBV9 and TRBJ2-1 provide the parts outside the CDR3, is DSGVTQTPKHLITATGQRVTLRCSPRSGDLSVYWYQQSLDQGLQFLIQYYNGEERAKGNILERFSAQQFPDLHSELNLSSLELGDSALYFCASSGLLLDNEQFFGPGTRLTVL.

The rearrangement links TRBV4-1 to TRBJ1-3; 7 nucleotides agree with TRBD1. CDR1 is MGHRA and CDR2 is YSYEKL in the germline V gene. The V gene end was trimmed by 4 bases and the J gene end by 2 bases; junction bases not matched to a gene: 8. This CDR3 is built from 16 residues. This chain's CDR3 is CASSPGTEITGNTIYF. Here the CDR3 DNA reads TGCGCCAGCAGCCCAGGGACAGAAATTACTGGAAACACCATATATTTT.

CDR3 coding DNA: TGTGCCAGCAGTTTTCTAAGGGACTACGAGCAGTACTTC. Protein sequence: CASSFLRDYEQYF. The J gene is TRBJ2-7, the V gene TRBV27; D gene unclear. V shed 3 bases and J shed 3 bases, with 9 bases lying between them. The CDR3 is 13 amino acids. Germline V lookup: CDR1 MNHEY, CDR2 SMNVEV (reference sequence).

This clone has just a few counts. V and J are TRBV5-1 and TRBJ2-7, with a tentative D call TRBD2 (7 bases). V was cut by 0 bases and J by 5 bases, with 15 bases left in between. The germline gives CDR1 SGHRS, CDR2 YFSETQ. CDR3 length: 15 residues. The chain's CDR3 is CASSLEGGVYHEQYF. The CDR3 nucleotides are TGCGCCAGCAGCTTGGAGGGGGGGGTCTACCACGAGCAGTACTTC.

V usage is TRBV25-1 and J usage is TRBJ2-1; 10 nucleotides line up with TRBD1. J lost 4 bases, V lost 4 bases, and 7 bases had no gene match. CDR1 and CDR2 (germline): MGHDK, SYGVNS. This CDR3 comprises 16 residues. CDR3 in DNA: TGTGCCAGCAGTGGCTCGGGGACAGGGGCGTACAATGAGCAGTTCTTC. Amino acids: CASSGSGTGAYNEQFF.

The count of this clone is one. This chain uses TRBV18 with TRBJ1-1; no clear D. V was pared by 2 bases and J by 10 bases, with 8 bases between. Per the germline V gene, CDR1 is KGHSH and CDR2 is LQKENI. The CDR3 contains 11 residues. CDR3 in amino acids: CASSPKDIAFF. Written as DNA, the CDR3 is TGTGCCAGCTCACCAAAGGATATAGCTTTCTTT. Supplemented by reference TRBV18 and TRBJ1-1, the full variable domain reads NAGVMQNPRHLVRRRGQEARLRCSPMKGHSHVYWYRQLPEEGLKFMVYLQKENIIDESGMPKERFSAEFPKEGPSILRIQQVVRGDSAAYFCASSPKDIAFFGQGTRLTVV.

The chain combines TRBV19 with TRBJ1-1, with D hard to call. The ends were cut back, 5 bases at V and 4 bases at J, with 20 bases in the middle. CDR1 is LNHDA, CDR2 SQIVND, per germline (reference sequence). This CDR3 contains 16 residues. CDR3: CASSPESPLSTTEAFF. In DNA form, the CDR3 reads TGTGCCAGTAGTCCCGAAAGCCCTCTAAGTACCACTGAAGCTTTCTTT.

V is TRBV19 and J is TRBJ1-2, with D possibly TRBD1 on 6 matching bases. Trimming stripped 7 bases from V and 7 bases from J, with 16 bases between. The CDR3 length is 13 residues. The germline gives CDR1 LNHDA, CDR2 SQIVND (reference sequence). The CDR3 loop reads CASNPQGLSGYTF. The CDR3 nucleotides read TGTGCCAGTAACCCACAGGGACTCTCTGGCTACACCTTC.

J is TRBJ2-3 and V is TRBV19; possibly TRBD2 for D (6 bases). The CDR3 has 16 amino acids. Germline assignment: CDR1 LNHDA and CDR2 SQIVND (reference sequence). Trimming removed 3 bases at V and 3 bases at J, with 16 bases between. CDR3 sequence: CASSIVRGSQTDTQYF. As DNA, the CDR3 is TGTGCCAGTAGTATCGTCCGGGGGAGCCAAACAGATACGCAGTATTTT.